The 7 T cell receptor beta chains presented below share a single source sample, sequenced in a study of T cell repertoires in cytomegalovirus infection. These receptors' antigens are unknown. TCRdb re-derived calls from the reads in MiXCR, one entry per CDR3 protein. In the table there are around 120,000 distinct CDR3 sequences, about 40% of which are singletons. Sequenced here: CD8+ T cells from cultured PBMCs, sampled from culture after CMV antigen stimulation. These receptors all stem from a human donor in good health (CMV status not recorded). Some clones in this sample may be carry-over from other donors' samples.

The chain carries TRBV7-8 and TRBJ1-6; D is possibly TRBD1 (5 bases). Looked up from germline, CDR1 is SGHVS and CDR2 is FQNEAQ. V lost 10 bases, J lost 6 bases, and 16 bases lay in between. The CDR3 has 14 amino acids. The CDR3, as DNA: TGTGCCACCCCCCCGCCAGGGTTTAATTCACCCCTCCACTTT. Residues: CATPPPGFNSPLHF.

This clonotype came up a few times. V gene TRBV2 combines with J gene TRBJ1-2; no definite D call. Trimming stripped 7 bases from V and 0 bases from J, with 21 bases between. This CDR3 has 17 amino acids. CDR1 is SNHLY, CDR2 FYNNEI, per germline. Here the CDR3 reads CASISPLLSSPNYGYTF. The CDR3 nucleotides are TGTGCCAGCATTAGCCCACTGCTGAGTAGCCCTAACTATGGCTACACCTTC.

The chain is built from TRBV28 and TRBJ2-5; D is perhaps TRBD1 or TRBD2 (5 bases each). The CDR3 runs to 16 residues. Germline V CDR1 and CDR2: MDHEN, SYDVKM. V dropped 11 bases and J dropped 2 bases, with 24 bases sitting between them. The CDR3 DNA is TGTGCCGGATCTCCTACGATGGGGGTAATTCAAGAGACCCAGTACTTC. Amino acid sequence: CAGSPTMGVIQETQYF. The whole variable domain, filled in from reference TRBV28 and TRBJ2-5, reads DVKVTQSSRYLVKRTGEKVFLECVQDMDHENMFWYRQDPGLGLRLIYFSYDVKMKEKGDIPEGYSVSREKKERFSLILESASTNQTSMYLCAGSPTMGVIQETQYFGPGTRLLVL.

V usage is TRBV27 and J usage is TRBJ2-7, with 10 bases lining up with TRBD2. J gave up 5 bases and V 3 bases, and 7 bases lay outside the gene matches. The CDR3 is made up of 15 amino acids. Looked up from germline, CDR1 is MNHEY and CDR2 is SMNVEV (reference sequence). The CDR3 reads CASSFSQRGGHEQYF. The CDR3 coding sequence is TGTGCCAGCAGTTTTTCACAGCGGGGGGGCCACGAGCAGTACTTC.

CDR3 sequence: CASSDGGSSYEQYF. DNA of the CDR3: TGTGCCAGCAGTGACGGAGGAAGCTCCTACGAGCAGTACTTC. V and J are TRBV2 and TRBJ2-7; weak D call: TRBD2 (5 bases). The V and J ends lost 3 bases and 0 bases respectively, with 9 bases between them. The CDR3 totals 14 residues. Germline V gives CDR1 SNHLY, CDR2 FYNNEI.

This chain links TRBV28 with TRBJ1-2; TRBD1 matches 7 bases. CDR1 and CDR2 from the germline V gene are MDHEN and SYDVKM. V shed 7 bases and J 5 bases; nucleotides not matched to a gene: 7. The CDR3 runs 13 residues. For the CDR3, the DNA is TGTGCCAGCAATCCCGGGACAGATTATGGCTACACCTTC. Encoded protein: CASNPGTDYGYTF.

The chain recombines TRBV27 with TRBJ1-1; possibly TRBD1 for D (6 bases). V shed 5 bases and J shed 0 bases, with 13 bases lying between them. Germline-derived CDR1 and CDR2 are MNHEY and SMNVEV (reference sequence). The length of the CDR3 is 15 residues. The CDR3 protein is CASSTLTGMNTEAFF. In DNA, the CDR3 is TGTGCCAGCAGTACTCTGACAGGTATGAACACTGAAGCTTTCTTT.